Relative to its sample, the clone carrying this T cell receptor beta chain is medium-sized. Its matching antigen is unknown. Original processing notes: Variation in CDR3 across clinicopathological groups served as the basis for constructing a distant-metastasis classifier in papillary thyroid cancer. TCRdb used MiXCR to call clones anew from the PCR reads. Here the V and J calls rest on TCRdb's processing, not on the authors' analysis. The sample carries 6,000 to 8,000 clones, 25% to 30% recorded once. This sample is drawn from a study of metastatic and nonmetastatic thyroid tumors. Study context: Malignant and benign thyroid patients had repertoires compared in peripheral blood and tumor or nodule tissue.

CDR3 length: 14 residues. Germline V CDR1 and CDR2: DFQATT, SNEGSKA (reference sequence). The V end was cut by 0 bases, the J end by 0 bases, with 6 bases between. Whole-study findings and limits: Compared with benign nodules, malignant thyroid tumors were reported to have significantly higher TCR beta diversity in both blood and tumor.

There were no patients who had received any treatment before thyroid surgery. The TCR originated in a female donor with papillary thyroid cancer or a benign thyroid nodule (not recorded which). Some clones in this sample may be carry-over from other donors' samples. Material for sequencing was adjacent normal tissue. The V gene is TRBV20-1, the J gene TRBJ2-1; no firm D call. The CDR3 DNA reads TGCAGTGCTAGAGATAGGGTCTCCTACAATGAGCAGTTCTTC. Its protein product is CSARDRVSYNEQFF.